These 8 T cell receptor beta chains were sequenced from one sample in a study of blood T cell repertoires in COVID-19. Clones were sequenced by immunoSEQ multiplex PCR, and TCRdb holds only the in-frame ones, with some missing. The sample records 250,000 or so clones, around 93% being singletons. Sequenced input: PBMCs or T cells enriched from blood (not recorded which). All receptors come from a man aged 35 to 55 who had been exposed to COVID-19.

The J gene is TRBJ1-4, the V gene TRBV2; 9 nucleotides line up with TRBD1. Germline-derived CDR1 and CDR2 are SNHLY and FYNNEI. The CDR3 consists of 18 residues. V was clipped by 6 bases and J by 4 bases; unmatched bases: 15. The CDR3: CASRGDRDESFDNEKLFF. The CDR3 DNA is TGTGCCAGCAGAGGGGACAGGGATGAATCATTCGATAATGAAAAACTGTTTTTT.

This chain links TRBV2 with TRBJ1-4, with D maybe TRBD1 (5 bases). The germline V and J ends were trimmed by 8 bases and 8 bases, with 18 bases remaining between them. This CDR3 has 14 residues. From germline, CDR1 is SNHLY and CDR2 FYNNEI. The CDR3 spells CASHGPGRDEKLFF. CDR3 nucleotides: TGTGCCAGCCACGGGCCAGGGCGGGACGAAAAACTGTTTTTT.

This clone showed up just once. The CDR3 protein is CASSLQEVVPDTQYF. The CDR3 nucleotides read TGTGCCAGCAGCTTACAAGAGGTTGTCCCAGATACGCAGTATTTT. The chain recombines TRBV6-2 or TRBV6-3 with TRBJ2-3; D gene unclear. This CDR3 contains 15 residues. Germline CDR1 MNHEY, CDR2 SVGEGT. Trimming took 6 bases from V and 4 from J, leaving 17 bases between them.

The J gene is TRBJ2-7, the V gene TRBV7-9; D is undetermined. The CDR3 has 14 amino acids. CDR1 and CDR2 (germline): SEHNR, FQNEAQ (reference sequence). Trimming took off 1 base at V and 3 bases at J, with 10 bases between the two ends. The CDR3 reads CASSLDSSSYEQYF. The CDR3 DNA is TGTGCCAGCAGCTTAGATAGTAGCAGCTACGAGCAGTACTTC.

This clone has a handful of counts. V and J are TRBV28 and TRBJ1-2, with 11 bases lining up with TRBD1. Germline V gives CDR1 MDHEN, CDR2 SYDVKM. V lost 6 bases to trimming and J lost 4 bases; unmatched junction nucleotides: 7. CDR3 length: 15 residues. CDR3 sequence reads: CASSLGDRGGYGYTF. The CDR3, as DNA: TGTGCCAGCAGCCTGGGGGACAGGGGGGGCTATGGCTACACCTTC.

This clone showed up just once. The sample contains more than one DNA sequence encoding this CDR3. The chain employs TRBV5-1 and TRBJ2-1; unclear D gene. V was cut by 1 base and J by 5 bases, with 7 bases left in between. The length of the CDR3 is 13 residues. Germline V CDR1 and CDR2: SGHRS, YFSETQ. The CDR3 region is CASSLSQNNEQFF. The CDR3 region has the DNA TGCGCCAGCAGCTTGAGTCAGAACAATGAGCAGTTCTTC.

The rearrangement uses TRBV14 and TRBJ1-1, with a tentative D call TRBD1 (6 bases). The germline V gene encodes CDR1 SGHDN and CDR2 FVKESK. V lost 7 bases and J 6 bases, leaving 15 bases between the germline ends. The CDR3 extends over 13 amino acids. The CDR3 here is CASNIPGDAEAFF. The CDR3 DNA is TGTGCCAGCAACATCCCAGGGGACGCTGAAGCTTTCTTT.

This rearrangement joins TRBV10-1 to TRBJ2-7, with D possibly TRBD2 on 7 matching bases. Germline V gives CDR1 WNHNN, CDR2 SYGVQD (reference sequence). The CDR3 totals 13 residues. The V gene lost 9 bases and the J gene lost 5 bases, with 17 bases spanning the gap. In nucleotides, the CDR3 is TGCGCCAGAGCCGAGGGGGGGAGACACGAGCAGTACTTC. Translation gives CARAEGGRHEQYF.